The clone carrying this TCR beta chain was observed a handful of times. Its specificity is not known. This record belongs to a study of early T cells in non-severe SARS-CoV-2 infection. Study context: Sequencing of unsorted whole blood was done on bulk RNA, leaving chains unpaired. The study's findings and limits: VDJdb matching, biased toward anti-spike CD8 responses, missed private and CD4 specificities.

Individual cDNA molecules were tagged with unique molecular identifiers. TCRdb fed the 5' RACE reads into MiXCR, producing one record per CDR3 protein. Of about 40,000 distinct CDR3 sequences in the sample, approximately 22% were seen once. V gave up 7 bases and J gave up 8 bases; unmatched junction bases: 7. The V gene's germline CDR1 is SGHAT and CDR2 FQDESV (reference sequence). The CDR3 consists of 12 residues. The gene calls are TRBV11-1 and TRBJ1-1; 7 positions match TRBD1. This receptor was taken from an adult who was a healthcare worker with PCR-confirmed SARS-CoV-2 infection or an uninfected control (not recorded which). This sample comprised whole blood, obtained at baseline. CDR3 in DNA: TGTGCCAGCACCCAAGGGGGCTACGAAGCTTTCTTT. Its translation is CASTQGGYEAFF.